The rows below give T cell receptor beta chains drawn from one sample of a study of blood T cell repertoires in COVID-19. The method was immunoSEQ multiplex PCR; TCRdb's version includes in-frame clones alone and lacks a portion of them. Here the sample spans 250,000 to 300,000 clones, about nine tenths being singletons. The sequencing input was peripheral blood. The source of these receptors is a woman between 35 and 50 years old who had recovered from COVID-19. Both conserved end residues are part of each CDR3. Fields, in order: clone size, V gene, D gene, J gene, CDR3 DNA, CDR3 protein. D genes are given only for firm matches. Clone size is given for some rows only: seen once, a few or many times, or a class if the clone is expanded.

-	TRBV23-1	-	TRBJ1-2	TGCGCCAGCAGCCGTACTCCCCCGGGGGGCGCGGGCGGCTACACCTTC	CASSRTPPGGAGGYTF
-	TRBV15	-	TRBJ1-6	TGTGCCACCAGCCGAGGGGGGGCCTATAATTCACCCCTCCACTTT	CATSRGGAYNSPLHF
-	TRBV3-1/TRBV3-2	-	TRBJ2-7	TGTGCCAGCAGCCAAGAGGGTTCGCGGAGGGTCTACGAGCAGTACTTC	CASSQEGSRRVYEQYF
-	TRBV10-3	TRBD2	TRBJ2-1	TGTGCCATCCGCGGGGGGGAAGGTAAAGGGACAGACTACAATGAGCAGTTCTTC	CAIRGGEGKGTDYNEQFF
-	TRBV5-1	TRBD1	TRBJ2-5	TGCGCCAGCAGCTTTTTAACAGGGGGCGGAGAGACCCAGTACTTC	CASSFLTGGGETQYF
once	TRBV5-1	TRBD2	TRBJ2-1	TGCGCCAGCAGCCCCGGGGTAGCGGGGAGCAATGAGCAGTTCTTC	CASSPGVAGSNEQFF
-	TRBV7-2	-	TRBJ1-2	TGTGCCAGCAGCTTAGAGGGGGACAACTATGGCTACACCTTC	CASSLEGDNYGYTF
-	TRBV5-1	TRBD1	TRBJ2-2	TGCGCCAGCAGCCGGGACAGGCCGAACACCGGGGAGCTGTTTTTT	CASSRDRPNTGELFF
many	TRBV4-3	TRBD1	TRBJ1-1	TGCGCCAGCAGCCAAGGACAGGGGATTCGGCAAGCTTTCTTT	CASSQGQGIRQAFF
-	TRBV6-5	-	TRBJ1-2	TGTGCCAGCAGTCGGGACATTCAATCCTATGGCTACACCTTC	CASSRDIQSYGYTF
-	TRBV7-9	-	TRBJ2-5	TGTGCCAGCAGCACCCCCCAGCGACCGGTCCAAGAGACCCAGTACTTC	CASSTPQRPVQETQYF
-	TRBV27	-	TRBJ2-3	TGTGCCAGCAACTTTCCCCACGAGCCGGTGGATACGCAGTATTTT	CASNFPHEPVDTQYF
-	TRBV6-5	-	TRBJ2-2	TGTGCCAGCAGTTACGCGGGCACCGGGGAGCTGTTTTTT	CASSYAGTGELFF
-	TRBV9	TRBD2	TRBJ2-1	TGTGCCAGCAGCGTAGTCGCGGGGGGCCCCCTGGGGGGGGAGCAGTTCTTC	CASSVVAGGPLGGEQFF
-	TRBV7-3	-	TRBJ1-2	TGTGCCAGCAGCTTATCAGGGCAGGGCTATGGCTACACCTTC	CASSLSGQGYGYTF
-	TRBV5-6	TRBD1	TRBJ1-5	TGTGCCAGCAGCTTGTGGGACAGCAACAATCAGCCCCAGCATTTT	CASSLWDSNNQPQHF
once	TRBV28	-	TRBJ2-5	TGTGCCAGCAGTCAGCCACCTGTGATGGCGGCGACCCAGTACTTC	CASSQPPVMAATQYF
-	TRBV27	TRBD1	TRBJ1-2	TGTGCCAGCAGTTTACAGGGGGCAAGGGGCTACACCTTC	CASSLQGARGYTF
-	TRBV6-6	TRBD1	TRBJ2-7	TGTGCCGCGCGAAGGGGGACAGGGGTCAACGAGCAGTACTTC	CAARRGTGVNEQYF
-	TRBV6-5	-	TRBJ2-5	TGTGCCAGCAGTTACTTTTCGAGGGCCGGGAAAGAGACCCAGTACTTC	CASSYFSRAGKETQYF
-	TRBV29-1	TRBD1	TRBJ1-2	TGCAGCGTTGCTCAGGGGGCTGGCTACACCTTC	CSVAQGAGYTF
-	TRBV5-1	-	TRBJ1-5	TGCGCCAGCAGCTTGTCAGGGGAACGACAGCCCCAGCATTTT	CASSLSGERQPQHF
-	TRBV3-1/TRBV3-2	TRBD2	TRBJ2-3	TGTGCCAGCAGCCCCCCGGTAGGTAGCGGGCTGGTCTACGAGGATACGCAGTATTTT	CASSPPVGSGLVYEDTQYF
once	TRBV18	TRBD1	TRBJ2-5	TGTGCCAGCTCACCCTCCGACAGGGGGTCGGAGACCCAGTACTTC	CASSPSDRGSETQYF
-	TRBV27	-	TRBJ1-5	TGTGCCAGCAGTTTATCGCCGGGGAGCAATCAGCCCCAGCATTTT	CASSLSPGSNQPQHF
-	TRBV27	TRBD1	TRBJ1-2	TGTGCCAGCAGCTGGGGGCGAGGGGGCGGCTACACCTTC	CASSWGRGGGYTF
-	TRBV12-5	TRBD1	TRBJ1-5	TGTGCTAGTAGGTTGGACAGGACCAATCAGCCCCAGCATTTT	CASRLDRTNQPQHF
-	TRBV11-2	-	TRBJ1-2	TGTGCCAGCAGCTCCCGGGGTTATGGCTACACCTTC	CASSSRGYGYTF
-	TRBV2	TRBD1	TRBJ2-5	TGTGCCAGCAACCCCGTGGAAGGGGGCAGGGAGACCCAGTACTTC	CASNPVEGGRETQYF
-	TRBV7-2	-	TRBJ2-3	TGTGCCACCGAGAGGAGCAGTAGCACAGATACGCAGTATTTT	CATERSSSTDTQYF